These T cell receptor beta chains were read from a single sample in a study of blood T cell repertoires in COVID-19. Libraries were prepared by immunoSEQ multiplex PCR; TCRdb keeps only in-frame clonotypes and omits some of them. This repertoire shows 200,000 to 250,000 clones, 70% to 90% found once; its top ten account for about 10%. The sample consisted of PBMCs or T cells enriched from blood (not recorded which). All receptors derive from a man younger than 45 who had recovered from COVID-19. Both conserved end residues are part of each CDR3. A D gene is named only where the DNA matches it firmly. Clone size is not always given. Where it is, it says once, few, many or a class for expanded clones.

size: NA; D: TRBD1; J: TRBJ1-2; V: TRBV28; DNA: TGTGCCAGCAGTCCCCCTGGGACAGCGCTCCTCTATGGCTACACCTTC; CDR3: CASSPPGTALLYGYTF
size: NA; D: TRBD2; J: TRBJ2-3; V: TRBV7-2; DNA: TGTGCCAGCAGTCAGCGGGGAAGGGGTTTGGATACGCAGTATTTT; CDR3: CASSQRGRGLDTQYF
size: few; D: TRBD1; J: TRBJ1-2; V: TRBV2; DNA: TGTGCCAGCAGTGAATCGCGACAGGGCGGTGGCTACACCTTC; CDR3: CASSESRQGGGYTF
size: NA; D: NA; J: TRBJ1-5; V: TRBV18; DNA: TGTGCCGGCTCGGAGGGAAGGGATCAGCCCCAGCATTTT; CDR3: CAGSEGRDQPQHF
size: NA; D: TRBD1; J: TRBJ2-7; V: TRBV18; DNA: TGTGCCAGCTCACCCGGGACAGCACTCGGGGAGCAGTACTTC; CDR3: CASSPGTALGEQYF
size: NA; D: TRBD1; J: TRBJ2-7; V: TRBV28; DNA: TGTGCCAGCAGGGGCTATAACGAATGGACAGGGGGTCACTTC; CDR3: CASRGYNEWTGGHF
size: NA; D: TRBD1; J: TRBJ2-1; V: TRBV9; DNA: TGTGCCAGCAGCCCCCGACAGGGGAGTGCGTACAATGAGCAGTTCTTC; CDR3: CASSPRQGSAYNEQFF
size: few; D: NA; J: TRBJ1-1; V: TRBV5-5; DNA: TGTGCCAGCAGCCCCCGGGTTATTCTGAACACTGAAGCTTTCTTT; CDR3: CASSPRVILNTEAFF
size: NA; D: NA; J: TRBJ2-1; V: TRBV18; DNA: TGTGCCAGCTCACCACCGGCTGGCGGGGCGAGGGGCAATGAGCAGTTCTTC; CDR3: CASSPPAGGARGNEQFF
size: NA; D: NA; J: TRBJ2-4; V: TRBV5-1; DNA: TGCGCCAGCAGCTTGGGATATCCTTCTCCTACAAACATTCAGTACTTC; CDR3: CASSLGYPSPTNIQYF
size: NA; D: NA; J: TRBJ1-6; V: TRBV5-6; DNA: TGTGCCAGCAGCTTTAATAGGTTCCAGGCACCCCTCCACTTT; CDR3: CASSFNRFQAPLHF
size: NA; D: NA; J: TRBJ1-1; V: TRBV10-3; DNA: TGTGCCATCAGTGAGTCAGGTGGGGGCACCTCAGGATGGGTTCACACTGAAGCTTTCTTT; CDR3: CAISESGGGTSGWVHTEAFF
size: NA; D: TRBD2; J: TRBJ2-1; V: TRBV7-9; DNA: TGTGCCAGCTCGGGCCTGGCGGGAGGGCCGTATGAGCAGTTCTTC; CDR3: CASSGLAGGPYEQFF
size: NA; D: TRBD1; J: TRBJ1-2; V: TRBV19; DNA: TGTGCCAGTAGTATAGATCGGGACAGGCCACGTGGCTACACCTTC; CDR3: CASSIDRDRPRGYTF
size: NA; D: NA; J: TRBJ1-1; V: TRBV2; DNA: TGTGCCAGCAGTGAACAGGGGACTGAAGCTTTCTTT; CDR3: CASSEQGTEAFF
size: NA; D: NA; J: TRBJ1-2; V: TRBV7-9; DNA: TGTGCCAGCAGCTTAGCGGAGCCCAACTATGGCTACACCTTC; CDR3: CASSLAEPNYGYTF
size: NA; D: TRBD1; J: TRBJ1-1; V: TRBV24-1; DNA: TGTGCCACCAGTGATTCTTCCGGACAGGGAGGTAGCACTGAAGCTTTCTTT; CDR3: CATSDSSGQGGSTEAFF
size: NA; D: NA; J: TRBJ2-2; V: TRBV2; DNA: TGTGCCAGCATTCTACAGGCAAACACCGGGGAGCTGTTTTTT; CDR3: CASILQANTGELFF
size: NA; D: NA; J: TRBJ1-4; V: TRBV7-8; DNA: TGTGCCAGCAGCTTAGCGCGCGGGGGCAATGAAAAACTGTTTTTT; CDR3: CASSLARGGNEKLFF
size: NA; D: NA; J: TRBJ2-7; V: TRBV5-1; DNA: TGCGCCAGCAGGGGGGCAGGAAATTCCTACGAGCAGTACTTC; CDR3: CASRGAGNSYEQYF
size: NA; D: TRBD1; J: TRBJ2-1; V: TRBV28; DNA: TGTGCCAGTGTAACATCCTACAGGGGGCGCTACGATGAGCAGTTCTTC; CDR3: CASVTSYRGRYDEQFF
size: NA; D: NA; J: TRBJ1-2; V: TRBV19; DNA: TGTGCCAGTAGTATCGGTCGTAACGGCTACACCTTC; CDR3: CASSIGRNGYTF
size: NA; D: TRBD1; J: TRBJ1-4; V: TRBV7-2; DNA: TGTGCCAGCAGCTTGGGACAGGTTAATGAAAAACTGTTTTTT; CDR3: CASSLGQVNEKLFF
size: NA; D: NA; J: TRBJ1-1; V: TRBV12-3/TRBV12-4; DNA: TGTGCCAGCAGTCCCCCGGGGAAGAAAGCTTTCTTT; CDR3: CASSPPGKKAFF
size: NA; D: NA; J: TRBJ2-1; V: TRBV3-1/TRBV3-2; DNA: TGTGCCAGCAGCCAAGACGCGGGACCCTACAATGAGCAGTTCTTC; CDR3: CASSQDAGPYNEQFF
size: NA; D: NA; J: TRBJ1-1; V: TRBV7-8; DNA: TGTGCCAGCAGCCCAGGCGGGGGGACTGAAGCTTTCTTT; CDR3: CASSPGGGTEAFF
size: NA; D: TRBD1; J: TRBJ1-2; V: TRBV4-1; DNA: TGCGCCAGCAGCCAAGGACAGGGAATAGGCTATGGCTACACCTTC; CDR3: CASSQGQGIGYGYTF
size: many; D: TRBD2; J: TRBJ2-7; V: TRBV2; DNA: TGTGCCAGCAGATCCTACTCCGGGACTACATCCTACGAGCAGTACTTC; CDR3: CASRSYSGTTSYEQYF
size: NA; D: NA; J: TRBJ2-7; V: TRBV30; DNA: TGTGCCTGGACTTTCTCGGAGTACGAGCAGTACTTC; CDR3: CAWTFSEYEQYF
size: NA; D: NA; J: TRBJ1-2; V: TRBV5-1; DNA: TGCGCCAGCGTTCTGGACCCAGGGGCCACGAGAGGCTACACCTTC; CDR3: CASVLDPGATRGYTF
size: NA; D: NA; J: TRBJ1-2; V: TRBV28; DNA: TGTGCCAGCGGGGCAGGACGTCCGTATGGCTACACCTTC; CDR3: CASGAGRPYGYTF
size: NA; D: TRBD1; J: TRBJ1-2; V: TRBV3-1/TRBV3-2; DNA: TGTGCCAGCAGCCAGAACAGGGGGCCTGGCTACACCTTC; CDR3: CASSQNRGPGYTF
size: once; D: NA; J: TRBJ2-7; V: TRBV5-6; DNA: TGTGCCAGCAGCTTGGGTTTATCTAACTACGAGCAGTACTTC; CDR3: CASSLGLSNYEQYF
size: NA; D: TRBD2; J: TRBJ2-1; V: TRBV27; DNA: TGTGCCAGCACCCTAGGACTAGGCTACAATGAGCAGTTCTTC; CDR3: CASTLGLGYNEQFF
size: NA; D: NA; J: TRBJ1-2; V: TRBV7-2; DNA: TGTGCCAGCAGCTTAGGCGGCAGCTCGTATGGCTACACCTTC; CDR3: CASSLGGSSYGYTF
size: few; D: TRBD1; J: TRBJ2-7; V: TRBV6-1; DNA: TGTGCCAGCAGTGAACGGGACAGTGCGGACGAGCAGTACTTC; CDR3: CASSERDSADEQYF
size: NA; D: NA; J: TRBJ1-5; V: TRBV7-9; DNA: TGTGCCAGCAGCTTATGGGGGGATGCGGGGCCCCAGCATTTT; CDR3: CASSLWGDAGPQHF
size: NA; D: NA; J: TRBJ2-2; V: TRBV4-2; DNA: TGTGCCAGCAGCCAACTGGTGGGTATGCTTGGAGCTAACACCGGGGAGCTGTTTTTT; CDR3: CASSQLVGMLGANTGELFF
size: NA; D: NA; J: TRBJ2-5; V: TRBV5-4; DNA: TGTGCCAGCAGCCCTGGGGGGGGGACACTCCAAGAGACCCAGTACTTC; CDR3: CASSPGGGTLQETQYF
size: NA; D: NA; J: TRBJ1-2; V: TRBV6-1; DNA: TGTGCCAGCAGTGAAGCTTTGGCAGGGGATGGCTACACCTTC; CDR3: CASSEALAGDGYTF
size: NA; D: NA; J: TRBJ1-1; V: TRBV19; DNA: TGTGCCAGTAGTATAGGCAGGGTTGAAGCTTTCTTT; CDR3: CASSIGRVEAFF
size: NA; D: NA; J: TRBJ1-3; V: TRBV6-5; DNA: TGTGCCAGCACGGGTAGTGGAAACACCATATATTTT; CDR3: CASTGSGNTIYF
size: NA; D: TRBD2; J: TRBJ2-1; V: TRBV19; DNA: TGTGCCAGTAGTAGGACTAGCGGGACTTTGGGCAATGAGCAGTTCTTC; CDR3: CASSRTSGTLGNEQFF
size: NA; D: NA; J: TRBJ1-1; V: TRBV3-1/TRBV3-2; DNA: TGTGCCAGCAGCCAAGGTCCCCGCTGGGGGGACACTGAAGCTTTCTTT; CDR3: CASSQGPRWGDTEAFF
size: NA; D: TRBD1; J: TRBJ1-2; V: TRBV3-1/TRBV3-2; DNA: TGTGCCAGCAGCCAAGGGACAGGCAATACCTACTATGGCTACACCTTC; CDR3: CASSQGTGNTYYGYTF
size: NA; D: NA; J: TRBJ1-5; V: TRBV7-6; DNA: TGTGCCACCATCCAGGGACACTGCAATCAGCCCCAGCATTTT; CDR3: CATIQGHCNQPQHF
size: NA; D: NA; J: TRBJ1-1; V: TRBV7-2; DNA: TGTGCCAGCAACCCTCAGGCGGGCACTGAAGCTTTCTTT; CDR3: CASNPQAGTEAFF
size: once; D: NA; J: TRBJ2-7; V: TRBV5-6; DNA: TGTGCCAGCAGCCTCTGGGGCGCTTCCTACGAGCAGTACTTC; CDR3: CASSLWGASYEQYF
size: NA; D: NA; J: TRBJ1-2; V: TRBV6-5; DNA: TGTGCCAGCAGGAAGGAGGGGAGTAACTATGGCTACACCTTC; CDR3: CASRKEGSNYGYTF
size: few; D: TRBD2; J: TRBJ2-1; V: TRBV6-4; DNA: TGTGCCAGCAGTTCGGTGGGGGGGACCACCCGCAATGAGCAGTTCTTC; CDR3: CASSSVGGTTRNEQFF
size: NA; D: TRBD2; J: TRBJ2-5; V: TRBV3-1/TRBV3-2; DNA: TGTGCCAGCCAAGCGGGAAACGGAGGGGAGACCCAGTACTTC; CDR3: CASQAGNGGETQYF
size: NA; D: NA; J: TRBJ2-3; V: TRBV5-1; DNA: TGCGCCAGCAGTCCCCAACAGATCTCCACAGATACGCAGTATTTT; CDR3: CASSPQQISTDTQYF
size: NA; D: TRBD2; J: TRBJ2-7; V: TRBV4-1; DNA: TGCGCCAGCAGCTCCACTAGCGGGAGATTCTACGAGCAGTACTTC; CDR3: CASSSTSGRFYEQYF
size: NA; D: NA; J: TRBJ1-2; V: TRBV5-4; DNA: TGTGCCAGCAGCTTAGCCGGGAGGAAAGGCTACACCTTC; CDR3: CASSLAGRKGYTF
size: NA; D: NA; J: TRBJ2-1; V: TRBV25-1; DNA: TGTGCCAGCAGTGTCGGGATAGCGAGACTCCTCCTGGACAATGAGCAGTTCTTC; CDR3: CASSVGIARLLLDNEQFF